This T cell receptor beta chain was identified in a study of blood T cell repertoires in COVID-19. Study details: COVID-19 samples from acute and convalescent phases originated in the United States, Italy and Spain. T cells, B-cell-depleted T cells, or PBMCs provided the cDNA or gDNA that served as material.

Original data processing: Nucleated cell counts were estimated from reference gene primer amplification. Produced via immunoSEQ multiplex PCR; TCRdb's table is partial and in-frame only. V, J and clone size were drawn from that table, and D and trimming were deduced from the DNA. This sample has hundreds of thousands of clones, with roughly 84% found just once. V dropped 5 bases and J dropped 4 bases, with 11 bases sitting between them. This CDR3 is built from 14 residues. Germline lookup yields CDR1 SGHNT and CDR2 YENEEA. This clonotype was sampled from a middle-aged woman with active or convalescent COVID-19. Sequenced: peripheral blood. This chain links TRBV11-3 with TRBJ2-2; D gene unclear. CDR3 loop: CASSPRGATGELFF. DNA for the CDR3: TGTGCCAGCAGCCCCCGAGGCGCCACCGGGGAGCTGTTTTTT.